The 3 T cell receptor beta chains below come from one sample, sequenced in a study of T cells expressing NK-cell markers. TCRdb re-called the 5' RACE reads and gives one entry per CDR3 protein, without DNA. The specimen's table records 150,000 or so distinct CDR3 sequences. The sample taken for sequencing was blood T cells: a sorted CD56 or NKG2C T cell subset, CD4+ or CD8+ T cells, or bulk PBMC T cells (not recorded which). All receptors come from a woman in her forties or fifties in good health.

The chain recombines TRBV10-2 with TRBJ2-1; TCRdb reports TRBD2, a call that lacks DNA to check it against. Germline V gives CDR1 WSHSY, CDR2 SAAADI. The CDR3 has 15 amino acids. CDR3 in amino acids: CASSVGGPSYNEQFF.

The CDR3 protein is CSARDGAGGLNEQFF. The gene calls are TRBV20-1 and TRBJ2-1; absent DNA, TCRdb's TRBD2 call cannot be checked. The V gene's germline CDR1 is DFQATT and CDR2 SNEGSKA (reference sequence). This CDR3 contains 15 residues.

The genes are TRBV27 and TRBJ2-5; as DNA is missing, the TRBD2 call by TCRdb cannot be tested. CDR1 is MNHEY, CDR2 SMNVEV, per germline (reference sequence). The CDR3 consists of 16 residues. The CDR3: CASSPLAGGPWETQYF.